This T cell receptor beta chain was recovered during a study of CD8+ T cells in alopecia areata. Study details: It was 6 to 18 months of tofacitinib, and then there were 6 months off drug.

Germline values: CDR1 SQVTM, CDR2 ANQGSEA. Trimming cost V 8 bases and J 5 bases, with 14 bases left between them. This CDR3 contains 12 residues. cDNA prepared by RNA extraction and subsequent reverse transcription served as the template for sequencing. The table came from immunoSEQ multiplex PCR; TCRdb's copy has only in-frame clones and leaves some out. Of around 70,000 clones in the sample, 25% to 30% were seen once. Treatment in this sample: oral pan-JAK inhibitor, 5-10 mg twice daily. The investigators collected lesional scalp punch biopsies and peripheral blood from alopecia areata patients. The sample here was CD8+ T cells sorted from blood, taken at week 4, from a patient treated with tofacitinib. J is TRBJ2-3 and V is TRBV29-1; the D gene could be TRBD1 or TRBD2 (5 bases each). The TCR comes from a human donor with alopecia areata. CDR3 bases: TGCAGCATCCCGGGACCATTAGATACGCAGTATTTT. It translates to CSIPGPLDTQYF.